One sample yielded the 18 T cell receptor beta chains listed below, sequenced in a study of vaccination and CD4 T cells after COVID-19 (dated by TCRdb to the early 2020s). The library was made by PCR. Sequencing used an Illumina iSeq 100. DNA from cultured CD4+ T cells was subjected to TCR sequencing with the Oncomine TCR Beta short-read assay at the Johns Hopkins FTIC core. TCRdb ran its own pipeline on the public reads, namely fastp trimming at Q25 and MiXCR clone calling, and kept in-frame beta chains. Each CDR3 protein gets just one entry, which takes the most common genes and DNA from the rows behind it. In this sample the table shows over 10,000 distinct CDR3 sequences, 65% to 85% of which occur a single time. The biggest ten clones account for roughly 19% of the sample. The treatment or condition label here, explained by the study, means: roughly nine-day PBMC culture with coronavirus spike peptide pools or control peptides (ViraFEST assay).

These receptors have no known antigen. Sequencing was performed on CD4+ T cells from blood, cultured in vitro. These receptors were obtained from a human donor who had recovered from COVID-19.

This clonotype showed up just a few times. The V call is TRBV15, the J call TRBJ2-5; 12 bases are a match to TRBD1. Germline V gene data show CDR1 as LNHNV and CDR2 as YYDKDF (reference sequence). The CDR3 contains 17 residues. V was pared by 1 base and J by 4 bases, with 7 bases of the junction left unmatched. CDR3 bases: TGTGCCACCAGCAGAGGCGGGACAGGGGGCTCGGGAGAGACCCAGTACTTC. Its translation: CATSRGGTGGSGETQYF.

The chain has TRBV28 and TRBJ2-7, with D perhaps assigned TRBD1 or TRBD2 (5 bases each). Germline V CDR1 and CDR2: MDHEN, SYDVKM. The CDR3 extends over 14 amino acids. V lost 2 bases and J lost 0, with 8 bases in between. The CDR3 spells CASSLGTGSYEQYF. CDR3 DNA: TGTGCCAGCAGTTTAGGGACGGGCTCCTACGAGCAGTACTTC.

The rearrangement uses TRBV7-2 and TRBJ1-5; no clear D. The germline gives CDR1 SGHTA, CDR2 FQGNSA. This CDR3 contains 15 residues. V was clipped by 1 base and J by 3 bases, with 10 bases between them. The CDR3 nucleotides read TGTGCCAGCAGCTTAGTCGCCACCTTCAATCAGCCCCAGCATTTT. This codes for CASSLVATFNQPQHF.

V usage is TRBV7-2 and J usage is TRBJ1-1; D gene uncertain. CDR1 is SGHTA and CDR2 is FQGNSA in the germline V gene. The CDR3 totals 12 residues. Trimming cost V 3 bases and J 1 base, with 3 bases left between them. CDR3 sequence reads: CASSFQNTEAFF. DNA of the CDR3: TGTGCCAGCAGCTTTCAGAACACTGAAGCTTTCTTT.

This chain joins TRBV7-2 and TRBJ2-7; no firm D call. From germline, CDR1 is SGHTA and CDR2 FQGNSA. The CDR3 contains 14 residues. Deletions cut 5 bases from V and 0 bases from J, with 11 bases between. The CDR3 DNA reads TGTGCCAGCAGCCCATACCGGGTCTCCTACGAGCAGTACTTC. Its protein is CASSPYRVSYEQYF.

The V gene is TRBV19, the J gene TRBJ1-2; D gene unclear. The CDR3 has 13 amino acids. V was cut by 2 bases and J by 3 bases, with 7 bases left in between. Germline V lookup: CDR1 LNHDA, CDR2 SQIVND (reference sequence). The CDR3 protein is CASSILGDYGYTF. DNA of the CDR3: TGTGCCAGTAGTATACTTGGTGACTATGGCTACACCTTC.

This clonotype was seen only once. The chain carries TRBV25-1 and TRBJ1-4, with a possible D match to TRBD1 (5 bases). The CDR3 is 15 amino acids. V was pared by 6 bases and J by 5 bases, with 16 bases between. Looked up from germline, CDR1 is MGHDK and CDR2 is SYGVNS. CDR3 bases: TGTGCCAGCAGGCCCTGGGGCGACCAAAATGAAAAACTGTTTTTT. The encoded protein is CASRPWGDQNEKLFF.

This clonotype was found a few times. CDR3 in amino acids: CATSREFRTEETQYF. The DNA for the CDR3 is TGTGCCACCAGCAGAGAATTCCGGACAGAAGAGACCCAGTACTTC. The rearrangement uses TRBV15 and TRBJ2-5, with D possibly matching TRBD1 (6 bases). Germline assignment: CDR1 LNHNV and CDR2 YYDKDF (reference sequence). This CDR3 is built from 15 residues. V dropped 0 bases and J dropped 3 bases, with 11 bases sitting between them.

The chain couples TRBV7-3 to TRBJ2-2; 9 bases are a match to TRBD2. The germline gives CDR1 SGHTA, CDR2 FQGTGA. The J segment lost 6 bases and the V segment lost 5 bases, leaving 13 bases of the junction unmatched. The CDR3 extends over 17 amino acids. The CDR3 is CASSPIQREARSGELFF. The DNA of the CDR3 is TGTGCCAGCAGCCCGATTCAGCGGGAGGCACGGTCCGGGGAGCTGTTTTTT.

This clonotype was counted once. The chain is built from TRBV7-3 and TRBJ1-6, with D unclear. Per germline, CDR1 SGHTA and CDR2 FQGTGA. The CDR3 consists of 12 residues. The V and J ends lost 4 bases and 3 bases respectively, with 1 base between them. This chain's CDR3 is CASSYYNSPLHF. CDR3 nucleotides: TGTGCCAGCAGCTACTATAATTCACCCCTCCACTTT. The full variable domain, with the rest looked up from reference TRBV7-3 and TRBJ1-6, is GAGVSQTPSNKVTEKGKYVELRCDPISGHTALYWYRQSLGQGPEFLIYFQGTGAADDSGLPNDRFFAVRPEGSVSTLKIQRTERGDSAVYLCASSYYNSPLHFGNGTRLTVT.

This chain links TRBV20-1 with TRBJ2-3; D may be TRBD1 or TRBD2 (5 bases each). The V gene's germline CDR1 is DFQATT and CDR2 SNEGSKA (reference sequence). Trimming cost V 1 base and J 2 bases, with 7 bases left between them. The CDR3 has 13 amino acids. The CDR3: CSARGGATDTQYF. As DNA, the CDR3 is TGCAGTGCTAGAGGAGGGGCCACAGATACGCAGTATTTT.

J is TRBJ1-6 and V is TRBV5-4; D is perhaps TRBD1 (5 bases). Germline CDR1 and CDR2: SGHNT and YYREEE (reference sequence). V gave up 1 base and J gave up 6 bases, with 11 bases separating them. The CDR3 totals 15 residues. CDR3 loop: CASSLRSGGNSPLHF. The CDR3 coding sequence is TGTGCCAGCAGCTTGCGTTCGGGGGGTAATTCACCCCTCCACTTT.

This clonotype has a handful of counts. The rearrangement joins TRBV19 to TRBJ1-5; D is ambiguous. The V gene lost 6 bases and the J gene lost 7 bases, with 16 bases spanning the gap. The CDR3 length is 14 residues. The germline CDR1 and CDR2 sequences are LNHDA and SQIVND (reference sequence). In DNA, the CDR3 is TGTGCCAGTAGCCGGACGGTCGTGGGACAGCCCCAGCATTTT. Amino acid sequence: CASSRTVVGQPQHF.

The rearrangement uses TRBV7-9 and TRBJ2-5; D perhaps matches TRBD2 (5 bases). Trimming left V 10 bases short and J 4 bases short, with 13 bases between. Germline CDR1 and CDR2: SEHNR and FQNEAQ (reference sequence). The CDR3 is 12 amino acids. The CDR3 DNA reads TGTGCCACCGGGAAGGCGGGAGAGACCCAGTACTTC. Translated: CATGKAGETQYF.

This clonotype has just one count. V and J are TRBV11-3 and TRBJ2-5; TRBD2 matches at 7 bases. V lost 5 bases and J lost 5; bases outside the gene matches: 8. CDR1 is SGHNT, CDR2 YENEEA, per germline. The CDR3 covers 14 residues. DNA for the CDR3: TGTGCCAGCAGCCAGGGCGGGGGATGGGAGACCCAGTACTTC. Translation gives CASSQGGGWETQYF.

The rearrangement links TRBV20-1 to TRBJ2-1; 7 nucleotides agree with TRBD1. V shed 5 bases and J 5 bases; nucleotides not matched to a gene: 9. Germline CDR1 DFQATT, CDR2 SNEGSKA (reference sequence). CDR3 length: 14 amino acids. The CDR3 DNA reads as TGCAGTGCTGCGACAGGGTTTTGGGACAATGAGCAGTTCTTC. Its protein product is CSAATGFWDNEQFF.

The chain joins TRBV20-1 to TRBJ1-1; 7 nucleotides align to TRBD1. CDR1 is DFQATT and CDR2 is SNEGSKA in the germline V gene (reference sequence). CDR3 size: 15 residues. The ends lost 0 bases at V and 3 bases at J; junction bases unmatched: 7. CDR3 in amino acids: CSARDPQGGDTEAFF. CDR3 nucleotide sequence: TGCAGTGCTAGAGATCCCCAGGGGGGCGACACTGAAGCTTTCTTT.

The chain recombines TRBV2 with TRBJ2-5; TRBD2 aligns across 14 bases. This CDR3 region has 15 residues. The V gene end was trimmed by 5 bases and the J gene end by 5 bases; junction bases not matched to a gene: 4. Germline loops: CDR1 SNHLY, CDR2 FYNNEI. CDR3 bases: TGTGCCAGCAGTCCTCGGACTAGCGGGGGGGAGACCCAGTACTTC. Protein: CASSPRTSGGETQYF.